The 10 T cell receptor beta chains below were found in one sample sequenced in a study of T cell responses to AZD1222 COVID-19 vaccine. Sequencing was performed with immunoSEQ multiplex PCR; in TCRdb, only in-frame clones are kept and a portion is missing. The sample records 93,000 or so clones, about nine tenths being singletons. The input for sequencing was peripheral blood, taken on day 0 of AZD1222 vaccination. These receptors all come from an adult in good health.

The chain links TRBV18 to TRBJ2-7; possibly TRBD2 for D (6 bases). V lost 3 bases, J lost 2 bases, and 17 bases lay in between. This CDR3 contains 16 residues. The V gene's germline CDR1 is KGHSH and CDR2 LQKENI. CDR3 protein: CASSPGLGSGAYEQYF. CDR3 nucleotide sequence: TGTGCCAGCTCACCGGGGTTGGGTAGCGGAGCCTACGAGCAGTACTTC.

This clone showed up just a few times. The V gene is TRBV2, the J gene TRBJ2-2; 8 nucleotides agree with TRBD1. After removal of 11 bases from V and 4 bases from J, the junction contained 9 bases not matched to a gene. This CDR3 is built from 14 residues. Germline loops: CDR1 SNHLY, CDR2 FYNNEI. This CDR3 is CAGGGQGATGELFF. CDR3 bases: TGTGCCGGAGGGGGGCAGGGGGCCACCGGGGAGCTGTTTTTT.

The gene calls are TRBV30 and TRBJ1-5; a weak D match, TRBD1 (6 bases). The V and J ends lost 3 bases and 2 bases respectively, with 17 bases between them. The length of the CDR3 is 16 residues. Germline values: CDR1 GTSNPN, CDR2 SVGIG (reference sequence). CDR3 sequence reads: CAWSDGGWGGNQPQHF. DNA of the CDR3: TGTGCCTGGAGCGATGGGGGCTGGGGAGGCAATCAGCCCCAGCATTTT.

The CDR3 here is CASSLEGNRGYEQYF. The CDR3 coding sequence is TGCGCCAGCAGCTTGGAGGGTAATCGGGGGTACGAGCAGTACTTC. This rearrangement joins TRBV5-1 to TRBJ2-7; maybe TRBD2 (6 bases). The V end lost 0 bases, the J end lost 4 bases, and 14 bases lay between the germline ends. This CDR3 comprises 15 residues. Germline V lookup: CDR1 SGHRS, CDR2 YFSETQ.

The V and J genes are TRBV19 and TRBJ2-4, with D perhaps given as TRBD1 or TRBD2 (5 bases each). Germline loops: CDR1 LNHDA, CDR2 SQIVND (reference sequence). The V end lost 5 bases, the J end lost 6 bases, and 14 bases lay between the germline ends. The CDR3 is 14 residues long. In DNA form, the CDR3 reads TGTGCCAGTAGTGACTCGGGAAGGGGAAACATTCAGTACTTC. Translated, it gives CASSDSGRGNIQYF.

The V and J genes are TRBV30 and TRBJ2-3; D is unresolved. The V and J ends lost 2 bases and 6 bases respectively, with 9 bases between them. The CDR3 covers 12 residues. CDR1 and CDR2 from the germline V gene are GTSNPN and SVGIG (reference sequence). CDR3 region: CAWSFQKDTQYF. DNA for the CDR3: TGTGCCTGGAGTTTCCAAAAGGATACGCAGTATTTT.

In regard to this clone: This sample also contains other DNA sequences that code for the same CDR3. The chain joins TRBV30 to TRBJ1-2, with D uncertain. The CDR3 totals 13 residues. V lost 0 bases and J 0 bases, leaving 5 bases between the germline ends. CDR1 and CDR2 from the germline V gene are GTSNPN and SVGIG (reference sequence). The CDR3 nucleotides are TGTGCCTGGAGTGTAGAGGCTAACTATGGCTACACCTTC. Translation gives CAWSVEANYGYTF. The complete variable domain, with remaining parts taken from reference TRBV30 and TRBJ1-2, reads SQTIHQWPATLVQPVGSPLSLECTVEGTSNPNLYWYRQAAGRGLQLLFYSVGIGQISSEVPQNLSASRPQDRQFILSSKKLLLSDSGFYLCAWSVEANYGYTFGSGTRLTVV.

The V call is TRBV5-8, the J call TRBJ2-4; D unresolved. The germline gives CDR1 SGHTS, CDR2 YDEGEE. Deletions cut 0 bases from V and 1 base from J, with 11 bases between. This CDR3 is 16 amino acids long. CDR3 nucleotide sequence: TGTGCCAGCAGCTTGGGCCAGGTTGGTGCCAAAAACATTCAGTACTTC. Translating it yields CASSLGQVGAKNIQYF.

V gene TRBV27 combines with J gene TRBJ2-7, with 10 bases matching TRBD2. Germline V CDR1 and CDR2: MNHEY, SMNVEV (reference sequence). The CDR3 length is 15 residues. The junction had 5 bases not matched to a gene; V was cut back by 1 base and J by 5 bases. This chain's CDR3 is CASSLYSGRDNEQYF. The DNA of the CDR3 is TGTGCCAGCAGTTTATACAGCGGGAGGGATAACGAGCAGTACTTC.

J is TRBJ2-2 and V is TRBV5-4; D is perhaps TRBD1 (5 bases). The CDR3 totals 13 residues. Germline lookup yields CDR1 SGHNT and CDR2 YYREEE (reference sequence). Deletions cut 2 bases from V and 6 bases from J, with 8 bases between. The DNA for the CDR3 is TGTGCCAGCAGCTTAAAGGGGTCCGGGGAGCTGTTTTTT. It specifies CASSLKGSGELFF.